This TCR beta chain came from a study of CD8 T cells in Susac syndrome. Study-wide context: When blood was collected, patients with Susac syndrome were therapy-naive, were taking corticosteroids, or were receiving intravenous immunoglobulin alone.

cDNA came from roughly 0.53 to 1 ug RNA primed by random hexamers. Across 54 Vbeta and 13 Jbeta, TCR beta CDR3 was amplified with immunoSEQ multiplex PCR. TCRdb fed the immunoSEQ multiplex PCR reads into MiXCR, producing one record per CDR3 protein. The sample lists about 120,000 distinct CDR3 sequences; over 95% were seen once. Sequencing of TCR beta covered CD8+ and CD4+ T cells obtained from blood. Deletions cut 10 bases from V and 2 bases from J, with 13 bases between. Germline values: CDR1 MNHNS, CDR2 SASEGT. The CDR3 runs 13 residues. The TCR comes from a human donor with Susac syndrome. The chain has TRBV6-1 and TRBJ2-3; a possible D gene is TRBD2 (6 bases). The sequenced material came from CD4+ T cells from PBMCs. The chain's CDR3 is CATPREVTDTQYF. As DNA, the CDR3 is TGTGCCACCCCAAGGGAGGTCACAGATACGCAGTATTTT.